This T cell receptor beta chain was retrieved from a study of T cell responses to AZD1222 COVID-19 vaccine. Study-wide findings and caveats: Spike-specific TCR breadth and depth went up after people got two AZD1222 doses. The study identified only six AZD1222 recipients as seropositive at baseline.

Data came from immunoSEQ multiplex PCR; TCRdb stores just in-frame clones and leaves some out. The sample holds approximately 150,000 clones, roughly 92% seen once. To note about this clone: Its matching antigen is unknown.

This specimen was peripheral blood, taken on day 0 of AZD1222 vaccination. This clonotype originated in an adult in good health.

CDR3 nucleotides: TGCGCCAGCAGCCATCTGACTAGCGGGAGACGAGAGCAGTTCTTC. Translating it yields CASSHLTSGRREQFF. The chain couples TRBV4-1 to TRBJ2-1; 12 positions agree with TRBD2. The CDR3 spans 15 residues. J gave up 10 bases and V 3 bases, and 7 bases lay outside the gene matches. Looked up from germline, CDR1 is MGHRA and CDR2 is YSYEKL.